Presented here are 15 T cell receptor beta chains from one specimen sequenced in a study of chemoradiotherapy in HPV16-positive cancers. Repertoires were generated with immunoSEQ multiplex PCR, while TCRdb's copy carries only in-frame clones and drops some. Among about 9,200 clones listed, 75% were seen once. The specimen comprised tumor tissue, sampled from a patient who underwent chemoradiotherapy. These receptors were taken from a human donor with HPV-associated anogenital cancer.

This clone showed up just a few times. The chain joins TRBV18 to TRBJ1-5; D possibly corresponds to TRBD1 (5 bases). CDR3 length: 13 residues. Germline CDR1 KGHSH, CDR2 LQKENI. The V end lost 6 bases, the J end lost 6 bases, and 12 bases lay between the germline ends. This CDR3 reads CASSRGGSQPQHF. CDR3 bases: TGTGCCAGCTCTCGGGGGGGTAGTCAGCCCCAGCATTTT.

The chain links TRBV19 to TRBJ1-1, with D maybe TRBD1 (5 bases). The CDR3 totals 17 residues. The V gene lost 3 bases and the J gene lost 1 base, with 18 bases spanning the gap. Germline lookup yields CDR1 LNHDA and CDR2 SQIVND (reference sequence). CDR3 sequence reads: CASSMVTGTLSNTEAFF. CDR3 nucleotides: TGTGCCAGTAGTATGGTCACAGGCACCCTATCGAACACTGAAGCTTTCTTT.

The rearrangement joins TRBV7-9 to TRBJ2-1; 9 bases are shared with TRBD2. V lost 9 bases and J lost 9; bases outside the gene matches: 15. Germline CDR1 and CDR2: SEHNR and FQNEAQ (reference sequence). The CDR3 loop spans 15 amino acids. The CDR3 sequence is CASSSGNRNVAEQFF. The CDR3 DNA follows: TGTGCCAGTTCTAGCGGGAATCGAAATGTGGCTGAGCAGTTCTTC. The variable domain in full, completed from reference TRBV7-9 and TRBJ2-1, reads DTGVSQNPRHKITKRGQNVTFRCDPISEHNRLYWYRQTLGQGPEFLTYFQNEAQLEKSRLLSDRFSAERPKGSFSTLEIQRTEQGDSAMYLCASSSGNRNVAEQFFGPGTRLTVL.

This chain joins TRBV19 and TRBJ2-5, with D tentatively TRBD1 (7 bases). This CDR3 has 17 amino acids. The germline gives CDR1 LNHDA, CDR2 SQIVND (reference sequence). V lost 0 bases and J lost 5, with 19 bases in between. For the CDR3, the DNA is TGTGCCAGTAGTATAGATCGGGAGACAGGGCGGAGGGAGACCCAGTACTTC. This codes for CASSIDRETGRRETQYF.

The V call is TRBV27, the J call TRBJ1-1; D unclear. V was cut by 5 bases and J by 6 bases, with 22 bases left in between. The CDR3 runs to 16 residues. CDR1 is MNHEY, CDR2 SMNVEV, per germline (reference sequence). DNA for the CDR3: TGTGCCAGCAGTCTAAGGCCGAGTCGGGCGCAACCTGAAGCTTTCTTT. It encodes CASSLRPSRAQPEAFF.

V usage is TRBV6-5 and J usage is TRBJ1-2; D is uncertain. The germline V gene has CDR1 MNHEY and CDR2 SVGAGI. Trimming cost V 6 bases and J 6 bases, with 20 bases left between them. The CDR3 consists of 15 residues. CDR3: CASSNRRADLNGYTF. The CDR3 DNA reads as TGTGCCAGCAGCAACCGGAGGGCAGATCTCAATGGCTACACCTTC.

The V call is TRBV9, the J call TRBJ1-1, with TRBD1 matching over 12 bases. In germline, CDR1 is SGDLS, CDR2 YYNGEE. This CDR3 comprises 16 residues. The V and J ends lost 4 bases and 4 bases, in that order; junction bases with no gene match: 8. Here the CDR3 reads CASSPGDRGLFTEAFF. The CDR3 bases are TGTGCCAGCAGCCCGGGGGACAGGGGGCTATTCACTGAAGCTTTCTTT.

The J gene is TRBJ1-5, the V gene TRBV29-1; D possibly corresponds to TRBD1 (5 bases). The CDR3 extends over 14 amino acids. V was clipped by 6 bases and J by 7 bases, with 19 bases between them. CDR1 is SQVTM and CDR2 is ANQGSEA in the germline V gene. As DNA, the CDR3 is TGCAGCGTGGCTCAATCGGGGGTTGGACAGCCCCAGCATTTT. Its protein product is CSVAQSGVGQPQHF.

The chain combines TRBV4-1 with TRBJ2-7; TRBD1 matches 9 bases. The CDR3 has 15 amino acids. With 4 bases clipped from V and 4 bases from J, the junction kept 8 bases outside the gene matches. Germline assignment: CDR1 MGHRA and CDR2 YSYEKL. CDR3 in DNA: TGCGCCAGCAGCCCGTCGGACAGGGGCTTTTACGAGCAGTACGTC. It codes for CASSPSDRGFYEQYV.

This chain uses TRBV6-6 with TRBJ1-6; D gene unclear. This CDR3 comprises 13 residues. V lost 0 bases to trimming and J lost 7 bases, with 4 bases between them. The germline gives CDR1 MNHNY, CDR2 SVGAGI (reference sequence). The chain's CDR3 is CASSYSGNSPLHF. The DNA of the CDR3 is TGTGCCAGCAGTTACTCCGGGAATTCACCCCTCCACTTT.

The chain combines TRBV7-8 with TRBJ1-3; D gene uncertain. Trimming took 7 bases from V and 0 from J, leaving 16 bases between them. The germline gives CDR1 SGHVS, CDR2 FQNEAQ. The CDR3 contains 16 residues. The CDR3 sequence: CASTPSRRNSGNTIYF. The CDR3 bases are TGTGCCAGCACCCCCTCTCGCAGGAACTCTGGAAACACCATATATTTT.

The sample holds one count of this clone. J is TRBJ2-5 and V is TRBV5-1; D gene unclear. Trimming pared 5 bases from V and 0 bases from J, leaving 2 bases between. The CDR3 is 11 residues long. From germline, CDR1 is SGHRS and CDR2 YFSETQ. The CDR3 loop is CASRYQETQYF. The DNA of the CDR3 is TGCGCCAGCAGATACCAAGAGACCCAGTACTTC.

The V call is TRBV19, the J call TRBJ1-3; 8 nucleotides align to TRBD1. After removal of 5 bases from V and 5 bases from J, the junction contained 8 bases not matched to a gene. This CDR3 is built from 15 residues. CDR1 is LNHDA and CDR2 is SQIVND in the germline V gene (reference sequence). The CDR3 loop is CASSFTGGMRNTIYF. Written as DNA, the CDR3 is TGTGCCAGTAGTTTCACAGGGGGTATGAGAAACACCATATATTTT.

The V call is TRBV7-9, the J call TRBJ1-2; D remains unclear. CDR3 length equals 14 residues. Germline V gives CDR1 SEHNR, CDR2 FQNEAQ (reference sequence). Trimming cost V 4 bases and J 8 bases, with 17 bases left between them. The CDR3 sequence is CASSSGSRLGGYTF. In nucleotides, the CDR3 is TGTGCCAGCAGCTCGGGTAGCCGTCTTGGCGGCTACACCTTC.

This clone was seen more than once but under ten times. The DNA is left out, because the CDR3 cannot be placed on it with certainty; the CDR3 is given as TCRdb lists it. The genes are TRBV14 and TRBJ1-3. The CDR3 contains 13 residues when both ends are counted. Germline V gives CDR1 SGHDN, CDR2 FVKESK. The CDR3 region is CASSQDVAAGSYF.